The clone carrying this TCR beta chain was picked up many times. Its target is not known. The data stem from a study of spatial heterogeneity in lung cancer. Study-wide points: Compared with follow-up, resection was when ubiquitous expanded tumor TCRs appeared in blood more.

As to time point: sample taken at primary tumor resection. In each case, whole RNA from tumor, nontumor lung or frozen PBMC was sequenced unsorted. TCRdb reprocessed the 5' RACE reads with MiXCR, giving one entry per CDR3 protein. Among some 13,000 distinct CDR3 sequences listed, around 3.7% were seen once. CDR3 length equals 15 residues. The V gene's germline CDR1 is SGHTA and CDR2 FQGNSA. Trimming removed 1 base from V and 0 bases from J, with 10 bases in between. This clonotype originated in a male donor with early-stage non-small cell lung cancer. This chain uses TRBV7-2 with TRBJ2-7; a weak D match, TRBD1 (5 bases). This material consisted of PBMCs, taken at surgery. CDR3 DNA sequence: TGTGCCAGCAGCTTAGTCCAGGGTTTCTCCTACGAGCAGTACTTC. This sequence encodes CASSLVQGFSYEQYF.